This entry concerns a single T cell receptor (beta chain). Its antigen remains unidentified. The record originates from a study of identical twins. Study-wide results and limits: Out-of-frame alpha sequences common to twins exhibited an excess of low generation probability. Cross-sectional statistics underpinned the conclusions; the same donors were not followed.

TCRdb re-called the 5' RACE reads through MiXCR, storing one row per CDR3 protein. The sample lists under 900,000 distinct CDR3 sequences; 15% to 20% were seen once. This CDR3 comprises 15 residues. V was clipped by 1 base and J by 2 bases, with 11 bases between them. In germline, CDR1 is SGHRS, CDR2 YFSETQ. This same sample was also taken into another study, of T cells expressing NK-cell markers. That work contributes: Among several donors, these clonotypes also ranked first in the CD3+CD56-NKG2C+ fraction.

The sequenced sample consisted of PBMCs. This TCR was sampled from a woman aged 18-29 years in good health. This rearrangement joins TRBV5-1 to TRBJ2-3; D gene uncertain. CDR3 sequence: CASSLSPETTDTQYF. The CDR3 DNA follows: TGCGCCAGCAGCTTGTCCCCAGAAACCACAGATACGCAGTATTTT.